This entry features one T cell receptor beta chain sequence. Its cognate antigen is unknown. This record comes from a study of T cells in Graves' hyperthyroidism and ophthalmopathy. Germline V gives CDR1 ENHRY, CDR2 SYGVKD. The ends were cut back, 9 bases at V and 3 bases at J, with 18 bases in the middle. The CDR3 covers 14 residues. Whole-study results and caveats: In validation, the model predicted ophthalmopathy. These predictions came a median roughly 7.1 months before onset.

Out of 8.5 to 10 ml of fresh peripheral blood came the PBMCs. Researchers took RNA transcripts and amplified the TCR beta CDR3 regions from them. RT-PCR in the first round (using the HTBI primer set) targeted the TCR CDR3. TCRdb redid the calling of the multiplex PCR reads with MiXCR, one entry per CDR3 protein. Of about 360,000 distinct CDR3 sequences listed, 15% to 19% are singletons. What was sequenced was blood. This receptor was taken from a woman aged 18-30 years with Graves' hyperthyroidism that later progressed to Graves' ophthalmopathy. V usage is TRBV10-3 and J usage is TRBJ2-7; the D call may be TRBD1 or TRBD2 (5 bases each). CDR3 residues: CAISHSEGRYEQYF. The CDR3 DNA reads TGTGCCATATCCCACAGCGAGGGGCGCTACGAGCAGTACTTC.